Each of the 3 T cell receptor beta chains below was sequenced from the same sample in a study of CD8 T cells in Susac syndrome (dated by TCRdb to between 2019 and 2020). The receptor library was made with the immunoSEQ multiplex PCR assay. RNA was extracted using the RNeasy kit, and roughly 0.5 to 1 ug of the RNA was reverse transcribed with random hexamers. TCRdb handled the public reads itself, with Q25 trimming in fastp and clone calling in MiXCR, and kept productive beta chains. Each CDR3 protein gets just one entry, which takes the most common genes and DNA from the rows behind it. This sample lists some 150,000 distinct CDR3 sequences; about 95% were detected once. Of the sample, about 0.16% is held by the ten largest clones. What was sequenced was CD4+ T cells from PBMCs. The source of these receptors is a human donor with Susac syndrome.

V usage is TRBV21-1 and J usage is TRBJ2-7; the D call TRBD2 from the table was never checked on the DNA. TRBV21-1 is described as a pseudogene. The CDR3 is 15 amino acids. CDR3 loop: CASSKLGLAGDEQYF. The CDR3 DNA follows: TGTGCCAGCAGCAAATTGGGACTAGCCGGGGACGAGCAGTACTTC.

This chain connects TRBV20-1 to TRBJ2-4, with a tentative D call TRBD2 (6 bases). Germline loops: CDR1 DFQATT, CDR2 SNEGSKA (reference sequence). The CDR3 is 15 amino acids. With 3 bases removed from V and 2 bases from J, the gap between germline ends came to 14 bases. This chain's CDR3 is CSASLSGGTKNIQYF. CDR3 nucleotides: TGCAGTGCTAGTCTGTCCGGGGGTACCAAAAACATTCAGTACTTC.

The chain carries TRBV12-3 or TRBV12-4 and TRBJ2-4, with unresolved D. V was clipped by 6 bases and J by 5 bases, with 8 bases between them. There are 12 residues in the CDR3. In nucleotides, the CDR3 is TGTGCCAGCAGCCCGGAGCAAAACATTCAGTACTTC. It encodes CASSPEQNIQYF.